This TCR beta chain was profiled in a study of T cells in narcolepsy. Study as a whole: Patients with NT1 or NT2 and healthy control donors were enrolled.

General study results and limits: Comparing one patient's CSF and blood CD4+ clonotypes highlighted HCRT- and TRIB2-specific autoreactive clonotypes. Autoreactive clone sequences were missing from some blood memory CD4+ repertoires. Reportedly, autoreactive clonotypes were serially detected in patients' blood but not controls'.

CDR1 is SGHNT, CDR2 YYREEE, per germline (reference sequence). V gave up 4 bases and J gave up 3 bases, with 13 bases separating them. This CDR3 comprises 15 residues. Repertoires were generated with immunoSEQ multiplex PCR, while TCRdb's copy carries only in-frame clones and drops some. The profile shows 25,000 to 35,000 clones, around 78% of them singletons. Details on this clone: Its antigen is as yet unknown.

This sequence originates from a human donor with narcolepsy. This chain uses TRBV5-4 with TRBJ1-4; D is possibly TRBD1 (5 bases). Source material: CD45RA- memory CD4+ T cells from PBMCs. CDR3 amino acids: CASSPGGSANEKLFF. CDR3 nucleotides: TGTGCCAGCAGCCCCGGGGGGTCTGCTAATGAAAAACTGTTTTTT.